The following is a T cell receptor beta chain sequence with its context. Its specificity is unknown. This sample was taken from a study of Ad26.COV2.S vaccination and SARS-CoV-2 variants. Study-wide context: Intramuscular Ad26.COV2.S at 5x10^10 or 1x10^11 viral particles.

Documented treatment: 15 to 20 received Ad26.COV2.S at low or high dose, single or two shots; several received placebo; per-sample allocation not given. Day 63 after the first vaccine or placebo injection was the time point for sampling. The donor was a Boston adult aged 18-55 years. Participants' vaccine, an Ad26 vector, delivered Wuhan-strain SARS-CoV-2 spike. Using immunoSEQ multiplex PCR, the repertoire was profiled, and TCRdb retains in-frame clones only, with some absent. This table holds under 250,000 clones, 70% to 90% found once. Study-wide results and limits: Possible underestimation of total T cell responses by the TCR breadth and depth analyses was noted.

Germline assignment: CDR1 SGDLS and CDR2 YYNGEE. This CDR3 is 11 amino acids long. The V gene lost 3 bases and the J gene lost 8 bases, with 8 bases spanning the gap. Specimen: peripheral blood, collected in a trial of Ad26.COV2.S vaccine versus placebo. The receptor comes from a person between 18 and 59 years old who received the Ad26.COV2.S COVID-19 vaccine or a placebo. This chain connects TRBV9 to TRBJ1-1; D is undetermined. The CDR3 spells CASSDRGEAFF. The CDR3 nucleotides are TGTGCCAGCAGCGACCGGGGAGAAGCTTTCTTT.